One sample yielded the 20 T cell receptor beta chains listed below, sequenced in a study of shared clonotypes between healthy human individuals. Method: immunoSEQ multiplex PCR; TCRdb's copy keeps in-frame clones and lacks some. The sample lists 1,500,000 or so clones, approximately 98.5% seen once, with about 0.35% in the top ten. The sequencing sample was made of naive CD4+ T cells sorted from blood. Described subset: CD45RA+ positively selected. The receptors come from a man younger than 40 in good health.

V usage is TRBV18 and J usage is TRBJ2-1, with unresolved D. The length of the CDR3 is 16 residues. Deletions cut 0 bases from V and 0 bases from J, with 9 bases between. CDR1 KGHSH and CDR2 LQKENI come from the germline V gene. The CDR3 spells CASSPPGINSYNEQFF. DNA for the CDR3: TGTGCCAGCTCACCACCGGGCATTAACTCCTACAATGAGCAGTTCTTC. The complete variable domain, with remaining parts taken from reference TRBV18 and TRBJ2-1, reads NAGVMQNPRHLVRRRGQEARLRCSPMKGHSHVYWYRQLPEEGLKFMVYLQKENIIDESGMPKERFSAEFPKEGPSILRIQQVVRGDSAAYFCASSPPGINSYNEQFFGPGTRLTVL.

CDR3 region: CASSPVRQSGANVLTF. The CDR3 nucleotides read TGTGCCAGCAGCCCAGTAAGACAGTCTGGGGCCAACGTCCTGACTTTC. The chain joins TRBV7-8 to TRBJ2-6; tentative D call: TRBD1 (5 bases). CDR3 length: 16 amino acids. Trimming left V 5 bases short and J 1 base short, with 12 bases between. Germline V lookup: CDR1 SGHVS, CDR2 FQNEAQ.

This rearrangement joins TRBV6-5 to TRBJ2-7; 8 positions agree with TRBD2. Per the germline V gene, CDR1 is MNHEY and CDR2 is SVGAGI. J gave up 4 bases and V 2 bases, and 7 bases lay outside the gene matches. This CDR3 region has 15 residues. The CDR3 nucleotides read TGTGCCAGCAGTTACGGTTTAGCGGGAAGATACGAGCAGTACTTC. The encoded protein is CASSYGLAGRYEQYF.

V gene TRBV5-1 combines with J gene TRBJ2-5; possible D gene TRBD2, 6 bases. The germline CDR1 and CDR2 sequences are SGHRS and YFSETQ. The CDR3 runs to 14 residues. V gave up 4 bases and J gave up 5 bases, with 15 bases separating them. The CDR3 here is CASSLIGGRETQYF. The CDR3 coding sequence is TGCGCCAGCAGCCTTATCGGGGGAAGGGAGACCCAGTACTTC. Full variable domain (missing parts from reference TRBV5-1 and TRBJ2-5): KAGVTQTPRYLIKTRGQQVTLSCSPISGHRSVSWYQQTPGQGLQFLFEYFSETQRNKGNFPGRFSGRQFSNSRSEMNVSTLELGDSALYLCASSLIGGRETQYFGPGTRLLVL.

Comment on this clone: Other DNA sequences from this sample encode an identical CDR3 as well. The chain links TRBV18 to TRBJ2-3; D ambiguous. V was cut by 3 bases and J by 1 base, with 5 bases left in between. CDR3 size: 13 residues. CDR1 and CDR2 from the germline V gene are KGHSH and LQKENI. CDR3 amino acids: CASSPPGTDTQYF. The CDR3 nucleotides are TGTGCCAGCTCACCGCCCGGCACAGATACGCAGTATTTT.

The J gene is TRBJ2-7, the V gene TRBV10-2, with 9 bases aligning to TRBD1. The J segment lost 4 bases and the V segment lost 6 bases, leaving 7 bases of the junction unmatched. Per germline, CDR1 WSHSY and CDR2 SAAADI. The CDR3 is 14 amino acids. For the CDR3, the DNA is TGCGCCAGCAGCCGACCGGGACAGGGTTACGAGCAGTACTTC. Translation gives CASSRPGQGYEQYF.

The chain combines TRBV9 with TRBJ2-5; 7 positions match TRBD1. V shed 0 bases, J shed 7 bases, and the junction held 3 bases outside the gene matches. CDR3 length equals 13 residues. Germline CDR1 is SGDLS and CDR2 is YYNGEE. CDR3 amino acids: CASSVGQGATQYF. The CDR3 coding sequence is TGTGCCAGCAGCGTAGGACAGGGCGCGACCCAGTACTTC.

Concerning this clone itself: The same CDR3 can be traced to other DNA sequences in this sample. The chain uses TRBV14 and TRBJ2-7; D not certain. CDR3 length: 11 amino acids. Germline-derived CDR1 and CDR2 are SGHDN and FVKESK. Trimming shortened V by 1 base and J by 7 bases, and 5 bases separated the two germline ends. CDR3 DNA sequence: TGTGCCAGCAGCCAAGCCCGGGAGCAGTACTTC. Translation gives CASSQAREQYF.

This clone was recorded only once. The CDR3 bases are TGTGCCAGCAGCGTAGATAGCAGCGGATTCTACACTGAAGCTTTCTTT. Translation gives CASSVDSSGFYTEAFF. This rearrangement joins TRBV9 to TRBJ1-1; D is uncertain. Germline V gene data show CDR1 as SGDLS and CDR2 as YYNGEE. This CDR3 has 16 residues. V was shortened by 0 bases and J by 3 bases, with 15 bases between the two germline ends.

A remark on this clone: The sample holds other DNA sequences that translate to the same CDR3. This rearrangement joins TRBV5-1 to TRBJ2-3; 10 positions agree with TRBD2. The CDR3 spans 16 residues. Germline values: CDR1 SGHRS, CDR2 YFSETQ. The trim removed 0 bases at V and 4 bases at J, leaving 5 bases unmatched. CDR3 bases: TGCGCCAGCAGCTTGGGGCTAGCGGGAGCCCCAGATACGCAGTATTTT. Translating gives CASSLGLAGAPDTQYF.

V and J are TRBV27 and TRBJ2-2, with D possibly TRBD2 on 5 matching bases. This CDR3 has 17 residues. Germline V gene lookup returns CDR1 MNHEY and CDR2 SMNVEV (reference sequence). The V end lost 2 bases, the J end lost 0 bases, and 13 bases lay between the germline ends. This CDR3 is CASSLPGVGPNTGELFF. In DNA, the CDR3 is TGTGCCAGCAGTTTACCCGGGGTCGGGCCGAACACCGGGGAGCTGTTTTTT.

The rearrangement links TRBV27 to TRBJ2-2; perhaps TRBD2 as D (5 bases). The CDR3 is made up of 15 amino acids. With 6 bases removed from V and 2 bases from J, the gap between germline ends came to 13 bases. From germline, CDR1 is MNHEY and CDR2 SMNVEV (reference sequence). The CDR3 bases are TGTGCCAGCAGCTCCCCGGGAAGAAACACCGGGGAGCTGTTTTTT. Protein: CASSSPGRNTGELFF.

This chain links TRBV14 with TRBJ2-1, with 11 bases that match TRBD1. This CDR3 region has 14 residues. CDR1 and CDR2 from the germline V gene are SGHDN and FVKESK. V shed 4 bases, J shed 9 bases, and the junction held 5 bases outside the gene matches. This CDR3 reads CASSLRTGGGEQFF. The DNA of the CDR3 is TGTGCCAGCAGCCTACGGACAGGGGGCGGTGAGCAGTTCTTC.

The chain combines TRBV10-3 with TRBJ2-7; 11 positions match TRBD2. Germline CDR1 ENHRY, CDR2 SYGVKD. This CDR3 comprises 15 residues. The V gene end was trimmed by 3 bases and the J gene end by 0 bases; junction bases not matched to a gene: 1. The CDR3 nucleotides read TGTGCCATCAGTGAAACTAGCGGGAGCTCCTACGAGCAGTACTTC. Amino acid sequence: CAISETSGSSYEQYF.

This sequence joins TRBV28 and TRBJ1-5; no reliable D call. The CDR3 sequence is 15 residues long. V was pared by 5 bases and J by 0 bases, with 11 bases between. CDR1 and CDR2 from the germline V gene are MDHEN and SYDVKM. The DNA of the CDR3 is TGTGCCAGCAGTCCTAGAGGGAATAGCAATCAGCCCCAGCATTTT. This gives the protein CASSPRGNSNQPQHF.

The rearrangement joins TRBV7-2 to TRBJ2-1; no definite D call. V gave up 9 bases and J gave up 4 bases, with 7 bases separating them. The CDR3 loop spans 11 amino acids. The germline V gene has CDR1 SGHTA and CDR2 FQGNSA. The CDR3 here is CASKRYNEQFF. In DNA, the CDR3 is TGTGCCAGTAAGAGGTACAATGAGCAGTTCTTC.

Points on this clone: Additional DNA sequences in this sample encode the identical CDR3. The DNA of the CDR3 is TGTGCCAGCAGCGTAGCAGGGTCAGATACGCAGTATTTT. This gives the protein CASSVAGSDTQYF. V and J are TRBV9 and TRBJ2-3, with D possibly TRBD1 on 5 matching bases. Trimming cost V 0 bases and J 4 bases, with 6 bases left between them. Germline values: CDR1 SGDLS, CDR2 YYNGEE. The CDR3 is 13 residues long.

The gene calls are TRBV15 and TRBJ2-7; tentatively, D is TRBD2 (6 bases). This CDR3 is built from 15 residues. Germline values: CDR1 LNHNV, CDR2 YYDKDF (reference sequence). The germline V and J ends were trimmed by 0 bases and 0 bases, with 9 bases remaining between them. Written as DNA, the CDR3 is TGTGCCACCAGCAGAGAGGCGGGATACTCCTACGAGCAGTACTTC. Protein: CATSREAGYSYEQYF. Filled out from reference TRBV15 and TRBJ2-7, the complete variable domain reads DAMVIQNPRYQVTQFGKPVTLSCSQTLNHNVMYWYQQKSSQAPKLLFHYYDKDFNNEADTPDNFQSRRPNTSFCFLDIRSPGLGDTAMYLCATSREAGYSYEQYFGPGTRLTVT.

The CDR3 DNA is TGTGCCAGCAGCGGCGGACTAGCGGCAGTCACCGGGGAGCTGTTTTTT. Its protein is CASSGGLAAVTGELFF. The chain joins TRBV9 to TRBJ2-2, with TRBD2 identical over 10 bases. Germline values: CDR1 SGDLS, CDR2 YYNGEE. This CDR3 comprises 16 residues. Germline trimming cut 3 bases from V and 4 bases from J; bases unmatched to any gene: 6. The full variable domain, completed using reference TRBV9 and TRBJ2-2, is DSGVTQTPKHLITATGQRVTLRCSPRSGDLSVYWYQQSLDQGLQFLIQYYNGEERAKGNILERFSAQQFPDLHSELNLSSLELGDSALYFCASSGGLAAVTGELFFGEGSRLTVL.

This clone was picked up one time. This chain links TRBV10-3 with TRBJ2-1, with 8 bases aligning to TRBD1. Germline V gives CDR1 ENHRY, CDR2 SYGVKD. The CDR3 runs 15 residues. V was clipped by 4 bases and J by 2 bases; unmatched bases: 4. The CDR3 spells CAISGSGQAYNEQFF. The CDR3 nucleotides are TGTGCCATCAGTGGTTCGGGACAGGCCTACAATGAGCAGTTCTTC.